Detailed here is one T cell receptor beta chain. The sample is drawn from a study of T cell changes during pregnancy in multiple sclerosis. Repertoires were generated with immunoSEQ multiplex PCR, while TCRdb's copy carries only in-frame clones and drops some. The table records roughly 69,000 clones, 91% of them present only once. Germline CDR1 is SQVTM and CDR2 is ANQGSEA. The CDR3 has 13 amino acids. Trimming removed 6 bases at V and 14 bases at J, with 23 bases between. This TCR derives from a female donor in good health, enrolled as a control in a pregnancy study. The rearrangement joins TRBV29-1 to TRBJ2-1, with TRBD1 as a possible D gene (5 bases). The material sequenced was CD4+ T cells from peripheral blood mononuclear cells, taken in the third trimester of pregnancy. The CDR3 DNA follows: TGCAGCGTCCACACCAGGGCGGCTTCCCTCAAGTTCTTC. As protein: CSVHTRAASLKFF.